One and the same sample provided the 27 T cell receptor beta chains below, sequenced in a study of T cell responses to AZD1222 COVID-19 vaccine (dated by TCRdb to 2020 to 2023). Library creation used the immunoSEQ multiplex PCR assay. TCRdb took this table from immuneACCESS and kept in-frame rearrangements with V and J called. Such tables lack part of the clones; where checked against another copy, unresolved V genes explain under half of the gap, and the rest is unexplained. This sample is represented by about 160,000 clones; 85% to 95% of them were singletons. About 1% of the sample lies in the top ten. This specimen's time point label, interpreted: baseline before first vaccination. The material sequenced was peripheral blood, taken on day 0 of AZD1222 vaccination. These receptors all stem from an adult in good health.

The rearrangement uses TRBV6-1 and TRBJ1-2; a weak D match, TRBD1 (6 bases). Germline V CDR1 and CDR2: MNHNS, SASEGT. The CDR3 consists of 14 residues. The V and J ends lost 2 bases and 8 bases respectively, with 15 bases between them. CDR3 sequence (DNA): TGTGCCAGCAGTGAACCCCCAGGGGTAGGGGGCTACACCTTC. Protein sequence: CASSEPPGVGGYTF.

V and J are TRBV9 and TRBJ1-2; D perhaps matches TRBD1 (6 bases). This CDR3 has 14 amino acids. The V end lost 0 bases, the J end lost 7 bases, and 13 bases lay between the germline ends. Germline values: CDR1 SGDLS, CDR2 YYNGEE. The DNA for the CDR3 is TGTGCCAGCAGCGTAGAGGTACAGGGTTTTGGCTACACCTTC. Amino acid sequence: CASSVEVQGFGYTF.

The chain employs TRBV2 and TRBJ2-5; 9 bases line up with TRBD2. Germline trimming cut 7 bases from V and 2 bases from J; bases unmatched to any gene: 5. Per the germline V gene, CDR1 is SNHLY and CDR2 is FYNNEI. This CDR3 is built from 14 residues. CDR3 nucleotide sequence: TGTGCCAGCAACACGCTAGCGGGGCAAGAGACCCAGTACTTC. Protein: CASNTLAGQETQYF.

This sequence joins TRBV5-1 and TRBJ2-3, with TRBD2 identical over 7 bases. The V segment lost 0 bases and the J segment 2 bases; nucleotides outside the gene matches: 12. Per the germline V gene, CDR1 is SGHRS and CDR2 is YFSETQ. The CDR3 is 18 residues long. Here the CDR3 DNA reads TGCGCCAGCAGCTTGGGAACGGCTAGCGGTCGTAACACAGATACGCAGTATTTT. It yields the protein CASSLGTASGRNTDTQYF.

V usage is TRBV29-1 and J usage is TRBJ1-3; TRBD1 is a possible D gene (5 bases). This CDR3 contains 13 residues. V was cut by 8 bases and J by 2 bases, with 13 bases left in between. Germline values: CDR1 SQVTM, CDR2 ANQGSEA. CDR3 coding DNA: TGCAGCCCGCCGTGGGACCCTGGAAACACCATATATTTT. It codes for CSPPWDPGNTIYF.

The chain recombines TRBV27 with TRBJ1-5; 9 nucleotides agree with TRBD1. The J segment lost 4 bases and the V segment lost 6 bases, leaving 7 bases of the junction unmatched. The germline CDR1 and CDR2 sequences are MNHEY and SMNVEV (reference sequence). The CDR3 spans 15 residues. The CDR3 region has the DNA TGTGCCAGCAGGATCCTGGGACAGGGAAATCAGCCCCAGCATTTT. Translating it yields CASRILGQGNQPQHF.

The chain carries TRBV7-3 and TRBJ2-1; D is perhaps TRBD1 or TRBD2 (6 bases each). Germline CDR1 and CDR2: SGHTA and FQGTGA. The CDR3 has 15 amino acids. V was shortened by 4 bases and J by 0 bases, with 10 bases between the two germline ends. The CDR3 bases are TGTGCCAGCAGCTCGTCGGGGGCCTCCTACAATGAGCAGTTCTTC. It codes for CASSSSGASYNEQFF.

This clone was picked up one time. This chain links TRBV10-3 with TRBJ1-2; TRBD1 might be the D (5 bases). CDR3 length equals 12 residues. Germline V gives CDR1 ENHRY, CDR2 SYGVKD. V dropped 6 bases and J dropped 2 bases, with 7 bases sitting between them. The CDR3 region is CAISAGNYGYTF. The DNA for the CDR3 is TGTGCCATCAGCGCAGGGAACTATGGCTACACCTTC.

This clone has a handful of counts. Here the CDR3 reads CASRTRISGNTIYF. The CDR3 DNA reads as TGTGCCAGCAGGACACGAATCTCTGGAAACACCATATATTTT. The chain carries TRBV2 and TRBJ1-3; no clear D. The V and J ends lost 6 bases and 0 bases respectively, with 9 bases between them. CDR1 SNHLY and CDR2 FYNNEI come from the germline V gene. This CDR3 is built from 14 residues.

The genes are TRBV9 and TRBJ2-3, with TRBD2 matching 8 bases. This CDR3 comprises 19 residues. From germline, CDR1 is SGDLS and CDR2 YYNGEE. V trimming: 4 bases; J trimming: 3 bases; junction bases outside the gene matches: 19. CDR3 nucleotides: TGTGCCAGCAGCCATCCTTTCGGGTCGGCGGGGGGCCGAACAGATACGCAGTATTTT. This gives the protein CASSHPFGSAGGRTDTQYF.

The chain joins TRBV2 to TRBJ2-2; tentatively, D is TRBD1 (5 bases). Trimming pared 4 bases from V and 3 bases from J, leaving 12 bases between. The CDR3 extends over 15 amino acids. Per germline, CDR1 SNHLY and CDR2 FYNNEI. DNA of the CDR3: TGTGCCAGCAGTGCACACTTCAGGGACACCGGGGAGCTGTTTTTT. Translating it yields CASSAHFRDTGELFF. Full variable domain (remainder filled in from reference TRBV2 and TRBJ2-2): EPEVTQTPSHQVTQMGQEVILRCVPISNHLYFYWYRQILGQKVEFLVSFYNNEISEKSEIFDDQFSVERPDGSNFTLKIRSTKLEDSAMYFCASSAHFRDTGELFFGEGSRLTVL.

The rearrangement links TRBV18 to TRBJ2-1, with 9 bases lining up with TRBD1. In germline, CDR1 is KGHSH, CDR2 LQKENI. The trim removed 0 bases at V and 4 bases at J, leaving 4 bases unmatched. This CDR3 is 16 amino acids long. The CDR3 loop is CASSPPSGTGYNEQFF. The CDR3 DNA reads TGTGCCAGCTCACCACCAAGCGGGACAGGGTACAATGAGCAGTTCTTC.

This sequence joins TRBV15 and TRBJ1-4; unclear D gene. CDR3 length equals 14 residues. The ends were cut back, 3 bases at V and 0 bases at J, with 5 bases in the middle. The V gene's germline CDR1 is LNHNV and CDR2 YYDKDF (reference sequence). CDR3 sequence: CATSRRATNEKLFF. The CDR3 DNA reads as TGTGCCACCAGCAGGAGGGCAACTAATGAAAAACTGTTTTTT. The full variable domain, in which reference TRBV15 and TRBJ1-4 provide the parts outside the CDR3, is DAMVIQNPRYQVTQFGKPVTLSCSQTLNHNVMYWYQQKSSQAPKLLFHYYDKDFNNEADTPDNFQSRRPNTSFCFLDIRSPGLGDTAMYLCATSRRATNEKLFFGSGTQLSVL.

The CDR3 bases are TGCAGCATAGGATACACTGAAGCTTTCTTT. Protein product: CSIGYTEAFF. The chain joins TRBV20-1 to TRBJ1-1; no reliable D call. The CDR3 is made up of 10 amino acids. Germline CDR1 reads DFQATT; CDR2 reads SNEGSKA (reference sequence).

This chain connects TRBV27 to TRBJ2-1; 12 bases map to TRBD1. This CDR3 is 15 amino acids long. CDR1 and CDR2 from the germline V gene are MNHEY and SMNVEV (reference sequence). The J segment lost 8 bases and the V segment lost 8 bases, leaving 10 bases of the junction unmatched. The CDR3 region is CASLTGTGGWDEQFF. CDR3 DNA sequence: TGTGCCAGCCTAACCGGGACAGGGGGCTGGGATGAGCAGTTCTTC.

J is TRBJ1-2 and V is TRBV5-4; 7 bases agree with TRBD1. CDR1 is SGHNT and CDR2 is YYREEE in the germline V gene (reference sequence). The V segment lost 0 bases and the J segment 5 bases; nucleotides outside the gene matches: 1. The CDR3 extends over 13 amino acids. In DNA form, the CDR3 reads TGTGCCAGCAGCTTGGACAGGGGATATGGCTACACCTTC. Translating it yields CASSLDRGYGYTF. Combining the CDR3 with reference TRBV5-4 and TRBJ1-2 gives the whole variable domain ETGVTQSPTHLIKTRGQQVTLRCSSQSGHNTVSWYQQALGQGPQFIFQYYREEENGRGNFPPRFSGLQFPNYSSELNVNALELDDSALYLCASSLDRGYGYTFGSGTRLTVV.

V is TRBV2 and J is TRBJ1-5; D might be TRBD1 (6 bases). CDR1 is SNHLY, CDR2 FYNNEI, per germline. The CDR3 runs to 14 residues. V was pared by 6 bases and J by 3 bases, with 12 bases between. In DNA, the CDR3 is TGTGCCAGCAGCCCCGGGACATTCAATCAGCCCCAGCATTTT. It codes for CASSPGTFNQPQHF.

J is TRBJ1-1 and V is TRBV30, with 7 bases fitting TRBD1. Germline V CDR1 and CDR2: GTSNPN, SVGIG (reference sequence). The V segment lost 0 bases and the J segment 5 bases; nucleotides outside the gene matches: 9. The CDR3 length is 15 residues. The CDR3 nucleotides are TGTGCCTGGAGTGTATCGTGGCAGGGGGGAACTGAAGCTTTCTTT. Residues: CAWSVSWQGGTEAFF. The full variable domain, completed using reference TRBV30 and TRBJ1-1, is SQTIHQWPATLVQPVGSPLSLECTVEGTSNPNLYWYRQAAGRGLQLLFYSVGIGQISSEVPQNLSASRPQDRQFILSSKKLLLSDSGFYLCAWSVSWQGGTEAFFGQGTRLTVV.

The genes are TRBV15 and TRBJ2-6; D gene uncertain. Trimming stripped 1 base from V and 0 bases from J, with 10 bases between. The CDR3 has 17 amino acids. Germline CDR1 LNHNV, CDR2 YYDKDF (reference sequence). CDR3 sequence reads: CATSRGVYGSGANVLTF. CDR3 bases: TGTGCCACCAGCAGAGGAGTATATGGCTCTGGGGCCAACGTCCTGACTTTC.

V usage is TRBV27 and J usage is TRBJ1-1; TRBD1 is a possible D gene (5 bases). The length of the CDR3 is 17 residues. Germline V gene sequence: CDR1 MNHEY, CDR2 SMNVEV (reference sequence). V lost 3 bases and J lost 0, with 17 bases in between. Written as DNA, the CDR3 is TGTGCCAGCAGTTTTTACGGGGGTTCTTCCATGAACACTGAAGCTTTCTTT. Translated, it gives CASSFYGGSSMNTEAFF.

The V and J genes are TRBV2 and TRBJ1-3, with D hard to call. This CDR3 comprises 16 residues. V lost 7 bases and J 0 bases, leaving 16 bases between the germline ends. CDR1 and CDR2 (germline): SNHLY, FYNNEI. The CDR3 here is CASNSNHKGSGNTIYF. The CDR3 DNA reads TGTGCCAGCAACTCAAACCACAAGGGCTCTGGAAACACCATATATTTT.

Written as DNA, the CDR3 is TGTGCCACCAGTGGTAGACCCAACCATGACTCCTATAATTCACCCCTCCACTTT. Translation: CATSGRPNHDSYNSPLHF. V and J are TRBV24-1 and TRBJ1-6, with D uncertain. This CDR3 is 18 amino acids long. Trimming took off 5 bases at V and 0 bases at J, with 16 bases between the two ends. The germline gives CDR1 KGHDR, CDR2 SFDVKD.

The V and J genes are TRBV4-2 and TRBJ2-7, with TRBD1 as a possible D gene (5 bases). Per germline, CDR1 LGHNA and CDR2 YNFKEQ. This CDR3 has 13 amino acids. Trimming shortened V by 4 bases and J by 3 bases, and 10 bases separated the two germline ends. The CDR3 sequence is CASSRGAYYEQYF. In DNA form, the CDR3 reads TGTGCCAGCAGCCGTGGGGCCTACTACGAGCAGTACTTC.

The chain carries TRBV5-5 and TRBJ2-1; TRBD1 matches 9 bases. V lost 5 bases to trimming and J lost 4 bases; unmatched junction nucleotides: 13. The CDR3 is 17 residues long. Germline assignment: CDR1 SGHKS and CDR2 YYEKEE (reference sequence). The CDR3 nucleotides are TGTGCCAGCAGTCGGACGGGACAGGGTGTCTGGTACAATGAGCAGTTCTTC. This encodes CASSRTGQGVWYNEQFF.

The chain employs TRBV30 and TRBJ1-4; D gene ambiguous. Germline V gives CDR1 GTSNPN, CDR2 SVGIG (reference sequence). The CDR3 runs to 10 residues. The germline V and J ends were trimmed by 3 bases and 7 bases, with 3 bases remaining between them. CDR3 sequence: CAWRGEKLFF. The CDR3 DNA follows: TGTGCCTGGAGGGGTGAAAAACTGTTTTTT.

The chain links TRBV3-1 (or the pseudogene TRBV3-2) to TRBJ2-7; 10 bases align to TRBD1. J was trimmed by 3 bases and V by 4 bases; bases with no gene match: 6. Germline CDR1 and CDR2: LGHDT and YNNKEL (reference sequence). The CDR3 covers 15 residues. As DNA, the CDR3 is TGTGCCAGCAGCCCGCGGGACAGGGGTATCTACGAGCAGTACTTC. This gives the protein CASSPRDRGIYEQYF.

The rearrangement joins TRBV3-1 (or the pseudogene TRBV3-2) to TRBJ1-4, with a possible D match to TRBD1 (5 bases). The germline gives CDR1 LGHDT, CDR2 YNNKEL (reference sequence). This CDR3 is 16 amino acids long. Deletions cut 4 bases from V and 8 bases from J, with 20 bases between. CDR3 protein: CASSPKRTGAGEKLFF. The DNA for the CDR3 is TGTGCCAGCAGCCCCAAGAGGACCGGGGCTGGGGAAAAACTGTTTTTT.